The 9 T cell receptor beta chains below come from one sample, sequenced in a study of identical twins. TCRdb called the 5' RACE reads again in MiXCR, with one record for every CDR3 protein. The profile shows 1.5 million to 2 million distinct CDR3 sequences, under 35% of them singletons. Sequencing used cord blood. The receptors derive from a newborn girl in good health.

This clonotype occurred many times. The chain joins TRBV7-2 to TRBJ2-5; 15 nucleotides match TRBD2. The CDR3 runs 15 residues. The V segment lost 4 bases and the J segment 5 bases; nucleotides outside the gene matches: 2. The germline gives CDR1 SGHTA, CDR2 FQGNSA. The DNA for the CDR3 is TGTGCCAGCAGCTGGACTAGCGGGGGGGCGGAGACCCAGTACTTC. Its translation: CASSWTSGGAETQYF.

J is TRBJ2-5 and V is TRBV6-5; 8 bases fit TRBD2. V shed 0 bases and J 11 bases; nucleotides not matched to a gene: 14. The CDR3 loop spans 16 amino acids. The germline V gene has CDR1 MNHEY and CDR2 SVGAGI. The CDR3, as DNA: TGTGCCAGCAGTTACTCCCCCGGGAGGGCCCTAAATGAGCAGTACTTC. Its translation: CASSYSPGRALNEQYF.

This clonotype was detected a few times. V gene TRBV20-1 combines with J gene TRBJ2-3; 8 bases match TRBD1. Germline CDR1 and CDR2: DFQATT and SNEGSKA (reference sequence). J was trimmed by 10 bases and V by 6 bases; bases with no gene match: 9. The length of the CDR3 is 12 residues. The CDR3 sequence: CSAPFGQGAQYF. For the CDR3, the DNA is TGCAGTGCGCCCTTTGGACAGGGTGCGCAGTATTTT.

This clonotype was found many times. One end of the junction varies from germline; a read error may be responsible. The chain has TRBV5-1 and TRBJ1-4; D is perhaps TRBD1 (6 bases). The CDR3 has 13 residues. The germline V gene encodes CDR1 SGHRS and CDR2 YFSETQ. CDR3 DNA: TGTGCCAGCAGCTTGGACAGAAATGAAAAACTGTTTTTT. This encodes CASSLDRNEKLFF.

As concerns this clonotype: A junction boundary mismatches the germline segment, possibly from a read error. This chain connects TRBV27 to TRBJ2-1; D may be TRBD2 (5 bases). Germline V lookup: CDR1 MNHEY, CDR2 SMNVEV (reference sequence). The CDR3 runs 16 residues. The CDR3 coding sequence is TGTGCCAGCAGTTTGCCCGGCAGGAGCTCCTACAATGAGCGGTACTTC. Its protein product is CASSLPGRSSYNERYF.

The chain combines TRBV20-1 with TRBJ2-7; weak D call: TRBD2 (5 bases). V was pared by 6 bases and J by 3 bases, with 9 bases between. Germline V CDR1 and CDR2: DFQATT, SNEGSKA (reference sequence). The CDR3 is 11 amino acids. The CDR3 loop reads CSAGEHYEQYF. DNA for the CDR3: TGCAGTGCCGGGGAACACTACGAGCAGTACTTC.

The rearrangement uses TRBV19 and TRBJ1-1; D unresolved. The V gene's germline CDR1 is LNHDA and CDR2 SQIVND (reference sequence). V shed 5 bases and J shed 5 bases, with 12 bases lying between them. CDR3 length: 13 residues. The CDR3 DNA sequence: TGTGCCAGTAGTTCCGCACCGCGAACTGAAGCTTTCTTT. Translating gives CASSSAPRTEAFF.

The chain employs TRBV12-3 or TRBV12-4 and TRBJ2-5, with 11 bases fitting TRBD2. The J call may be wrong; the DNA end is better matched by TRBJ2-7. This CDR3 contains 19 residues. The CDR3 region is CASSSRLAGPLVEYYEQYF. CDR3 in DNA: TGTGCCAGCAGTTCTAGACTAGCGGGACCTTTAGTAGAGTACTACGAGCAGTACTTC.

This chain connects TRBV5-1 to TRBJ2-1, with 8 bases that match TRBD2. Gene TRBJ2-7 matches the end of the DNA better, so the J call may be wrong. The CDR3 is made up of 21 amino acids. Germline CDR1 SGHRS, CDR2 YFSETQ. The CDR3 here is CASSLPRTVSGGHFSYNEQYF. As DNA, the CDR3 is TGCGCCAGCAGCTTGCCCAGGACAGTCAGCGGGGGCCATTTCTCCTACAATGAGCAGTACTTC.